This TCR beta chain was obtained from a study of glioma-infiltrating T cells. Whole-study results and caveats: Above-expected tissue-blood divergence occurred in all gliomas, most in low-grade ones. Tissue and blood shared very few CDR3 sequences.

As regards this clonotype: The antigen is undetermined. The junction departs from germline at one end; a sequencing error may be responsible.

Germline V CDR1 and CDR2: SGHTA, FQGNSA. This CDR3 has 16 residues. Using RNA template, CDR3s of TCR alpha and beta were amplified with iRepertoire arm-PCR. Tissue mRNA or PBMC total RNA, 100-400 ng, went into one-step reverse transcription and amplification. One entry per CDR3 protein results from TCRdb running MiXCR on the multiplex PCR reads. The profile covers under 200,000 distinct CDR3 sequences, with about 31% appearing a single time and around 20% taken by the ten largest. The TCR was taken from a human donor with low-grade glioma or glioblastoma, undergoing nonglioma brain surgery, or in good health (not recorded which). The specimen sequenced was glioma tissue, nonneoplastic brain tissue, or PBMCs (not recorded which). The genes are TRBV7-2 and TRBJ1-2; D is unresolved. CDR3 sequence: CASSQVTTPNNYGYTF. As DNA, the CDR3 is TGCGCCAGCAGCCAGGTCACGACACCCAATAACTATGGCTACACCTTC.